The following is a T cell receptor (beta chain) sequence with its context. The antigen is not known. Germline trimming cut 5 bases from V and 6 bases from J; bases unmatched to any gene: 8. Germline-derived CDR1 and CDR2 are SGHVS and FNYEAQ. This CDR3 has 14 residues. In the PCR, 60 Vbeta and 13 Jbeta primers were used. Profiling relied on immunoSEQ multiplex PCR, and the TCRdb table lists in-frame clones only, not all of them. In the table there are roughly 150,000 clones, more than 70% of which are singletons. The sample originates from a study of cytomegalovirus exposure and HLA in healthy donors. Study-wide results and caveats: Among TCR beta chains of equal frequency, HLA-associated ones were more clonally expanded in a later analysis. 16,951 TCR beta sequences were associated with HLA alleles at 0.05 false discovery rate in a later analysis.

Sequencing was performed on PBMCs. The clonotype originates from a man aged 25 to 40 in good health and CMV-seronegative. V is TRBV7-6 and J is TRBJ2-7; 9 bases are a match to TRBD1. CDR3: CASSKGQGAGEQYF. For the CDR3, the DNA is TGTGCCAGCAGCAAGGGACAGGGTGCGGGCGAGCAGTACTTC.